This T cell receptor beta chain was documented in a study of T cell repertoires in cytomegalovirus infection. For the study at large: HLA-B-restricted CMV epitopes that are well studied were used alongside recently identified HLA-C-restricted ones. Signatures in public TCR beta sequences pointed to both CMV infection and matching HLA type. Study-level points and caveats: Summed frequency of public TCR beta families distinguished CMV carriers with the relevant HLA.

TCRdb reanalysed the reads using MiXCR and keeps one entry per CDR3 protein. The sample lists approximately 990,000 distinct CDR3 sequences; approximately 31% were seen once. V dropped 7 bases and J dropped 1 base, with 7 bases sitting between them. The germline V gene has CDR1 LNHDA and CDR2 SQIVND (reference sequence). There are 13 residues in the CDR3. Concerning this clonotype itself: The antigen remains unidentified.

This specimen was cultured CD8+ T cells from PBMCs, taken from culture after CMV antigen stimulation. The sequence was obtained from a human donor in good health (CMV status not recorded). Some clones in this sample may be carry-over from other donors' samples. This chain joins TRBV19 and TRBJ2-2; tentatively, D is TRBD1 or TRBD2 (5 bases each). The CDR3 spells CASMGENTGELFF. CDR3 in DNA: TGTGCCAGTATGGGGGAGAACACCGGGGAGCTGTTTTTT.